The TCR beta chain under discussion was sequenced for a study of blood T cell repertoires in COVID-19. Study-wide background: Spain, Italy and the United States supplied samples that represented acute and convalescent COVID-19.

Per the original data handling: Reference gene primer amplification gave nucleated cell count estimates. Using immunoSEQ multiplex PCR, the repertoire was profiled, and TCRdb retains in-frame clones only, with some absent. For V, J and clone size, that table is used; D and trimming come from the DNA. Among 90,000 to 110,000 clones listed, about four fifths were seen once. V lost 1 base and J 2 bases, leaving 12 bases between the germline ends. CDR1 is SGHKS and CDR2 is YYEKEE in the germline V gene (reference sequence). The CDR3 is made up of 15 amino acids. The sample holds one count of this clone. Input material: peripheral blood. The J gene is TRBJ2-5, the V gene TRBV5-5; the D gene is possibly TRBD1 (6 bases). This sequence was found in a woman older than 75 with acute or convalescent COVID-19. CDR3 DNA sequence: TGTGCCAGCAGCTTGACAACAGGGCGGCAAGAGACCCAGTACTTC. It yields the protein CASSLTTGRQETQYF.